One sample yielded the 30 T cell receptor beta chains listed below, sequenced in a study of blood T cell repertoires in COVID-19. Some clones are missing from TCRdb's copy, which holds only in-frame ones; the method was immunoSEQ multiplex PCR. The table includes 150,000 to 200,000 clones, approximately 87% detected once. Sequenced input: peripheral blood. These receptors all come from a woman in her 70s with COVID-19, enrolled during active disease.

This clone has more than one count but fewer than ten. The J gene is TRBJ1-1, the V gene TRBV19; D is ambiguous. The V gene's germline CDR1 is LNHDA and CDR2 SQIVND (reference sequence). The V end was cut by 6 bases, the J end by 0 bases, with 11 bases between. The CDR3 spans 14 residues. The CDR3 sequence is CASSLTGMNTEAFF. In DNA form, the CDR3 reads TGTGCCAGTAGCCTGACGGGGATGAACACTGAAGCTTTCTTT.

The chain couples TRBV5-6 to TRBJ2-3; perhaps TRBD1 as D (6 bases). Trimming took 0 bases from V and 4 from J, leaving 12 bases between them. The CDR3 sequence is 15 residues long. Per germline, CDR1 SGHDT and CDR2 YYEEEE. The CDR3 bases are TGTGCCAGCAGCTTGGGGCAGGGGATCCCAGATACGCAGTATTTT. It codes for CASSLGQGIPDTQYF.

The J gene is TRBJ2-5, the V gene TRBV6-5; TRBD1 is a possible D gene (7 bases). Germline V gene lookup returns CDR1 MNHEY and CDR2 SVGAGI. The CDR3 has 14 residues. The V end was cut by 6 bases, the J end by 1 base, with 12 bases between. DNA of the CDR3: TGTGCCAGCAGGACTCAGGGGGGCCAAGAGACCCAGTACTTC. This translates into CASRTQGGQETQYF.

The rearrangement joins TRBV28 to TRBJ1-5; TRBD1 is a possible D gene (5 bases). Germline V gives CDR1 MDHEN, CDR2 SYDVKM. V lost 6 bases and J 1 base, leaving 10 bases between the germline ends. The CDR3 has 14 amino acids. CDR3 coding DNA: TGTGCCAGCAGGACAGATCCGAGCAATCAGCCCCAGCATTTT. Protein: CASRTDPSNQPQHF.

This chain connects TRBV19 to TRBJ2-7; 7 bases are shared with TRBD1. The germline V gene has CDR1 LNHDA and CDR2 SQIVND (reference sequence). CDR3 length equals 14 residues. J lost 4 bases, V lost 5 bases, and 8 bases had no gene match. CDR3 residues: CASSFAGTVYEQYF. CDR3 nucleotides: TGTGCCAGTAGTTTCGCCGGGACAGTTTACGAGCAGTACTTC.

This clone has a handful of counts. The chain's CDR3 is CAWSDRAVFEAFF. In nucleotides, the CDR3 is TGTGCCTGGTCGGACAGGGCGGTATTTGAAGCTTTCTTT. This sequence joins TRBV30 and TRBJ1-1; 8 nucleotides match TRBD1. Trimming removed 5 bases from V and 7 bases from J; junction bases left unmatched: 9. The length of the CDR3 is 13 residues. Germline lookup yields CDR1 GTSNPN and CDR2 SVGIG (reference sequence). Together with reference TRBV30 and TRBJ1-1, the CDR3 gives the full variable domain: SQTIHQWPATLVQPVGSPLSLECTVEGTSNPNLYWYRQAAGRGLQLLFYSVGIGQISSEVPQNLSASRPQDRQFILSSKKLLLSDSGFYLCAWSDRAVFEAFFGQGTRLTVV.

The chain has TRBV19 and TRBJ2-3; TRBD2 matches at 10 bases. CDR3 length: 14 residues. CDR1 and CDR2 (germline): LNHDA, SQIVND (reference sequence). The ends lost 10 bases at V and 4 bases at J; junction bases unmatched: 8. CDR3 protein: CATVGLAEADTQYF. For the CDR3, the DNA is TGTGCCACCGTTGGACTAGCGGAGGCAGATACGCAGTATTTT.

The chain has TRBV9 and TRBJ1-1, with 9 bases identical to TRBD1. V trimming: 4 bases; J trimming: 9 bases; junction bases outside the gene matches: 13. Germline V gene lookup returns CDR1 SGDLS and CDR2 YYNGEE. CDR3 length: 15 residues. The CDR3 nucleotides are TGTGCCAGCAGCCCCCAAGACAGGGGGAGGACTCAAGCTTTCTTT. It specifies CASSPQDRGRTQAFF.

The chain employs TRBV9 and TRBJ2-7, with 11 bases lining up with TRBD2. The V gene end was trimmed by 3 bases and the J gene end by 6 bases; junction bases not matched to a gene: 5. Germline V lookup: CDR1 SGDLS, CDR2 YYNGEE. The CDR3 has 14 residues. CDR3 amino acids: CASSGLAGRSEQYF. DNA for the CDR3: TGTGCCAGCAGCGGACTAGCGGGACGCAGCGAGCAGTACTTC. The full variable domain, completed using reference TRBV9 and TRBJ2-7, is DSGVTQTPKHLITATGQRVTLRCSPRSGDLSVYWYQQSLDQGLQFLIQYYNGEERAKGNILERFSAQQFPDLHSELNLSSLELGDSALYFCASSGLAGRSEQYFGPGTRLTVT.

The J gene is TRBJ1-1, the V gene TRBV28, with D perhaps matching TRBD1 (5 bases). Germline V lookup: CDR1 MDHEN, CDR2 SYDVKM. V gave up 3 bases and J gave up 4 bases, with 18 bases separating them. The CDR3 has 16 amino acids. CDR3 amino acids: CASSFWSKGQSTEAFF. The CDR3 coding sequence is TGTGCCAGCAGTTTTTGGTCAAAGGGGCAGAGCACTGAAGCTTTCTTT.

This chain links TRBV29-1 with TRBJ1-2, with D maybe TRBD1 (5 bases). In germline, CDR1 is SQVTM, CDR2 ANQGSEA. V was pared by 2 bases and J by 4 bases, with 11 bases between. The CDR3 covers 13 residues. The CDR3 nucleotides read TGCAGCGTTGAAAGGGGAGGCGTCTATGGCTACACCTTC. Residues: CSVERGGVYGYTF.

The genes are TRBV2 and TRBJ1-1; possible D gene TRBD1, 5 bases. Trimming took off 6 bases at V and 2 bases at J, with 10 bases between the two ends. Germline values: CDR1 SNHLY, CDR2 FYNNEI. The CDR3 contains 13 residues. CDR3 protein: CASSGGVNTEAFF. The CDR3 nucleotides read TGTGCCAGCAGCGGAGGGGTAAACACTGAAGCTTTCTTT.

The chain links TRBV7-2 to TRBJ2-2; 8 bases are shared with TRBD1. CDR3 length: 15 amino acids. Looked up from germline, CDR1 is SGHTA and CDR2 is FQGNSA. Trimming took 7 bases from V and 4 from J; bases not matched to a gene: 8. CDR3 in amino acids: CASKWAGGRTGELFF. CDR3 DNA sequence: TGTGCCAGCAAATGGGCAGGGGGCCGCACCGGGGAGCTGTTTTTT.

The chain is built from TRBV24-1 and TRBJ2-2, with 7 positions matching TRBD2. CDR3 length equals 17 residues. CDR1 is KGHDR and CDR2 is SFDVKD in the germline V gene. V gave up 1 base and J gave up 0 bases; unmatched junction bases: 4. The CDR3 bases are TGTGCCACCAGTGATTTTTTTGGGGGGGCGAACACCGGGGAGCTGTTTTTT. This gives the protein CATSDFFGGANTGELFF.

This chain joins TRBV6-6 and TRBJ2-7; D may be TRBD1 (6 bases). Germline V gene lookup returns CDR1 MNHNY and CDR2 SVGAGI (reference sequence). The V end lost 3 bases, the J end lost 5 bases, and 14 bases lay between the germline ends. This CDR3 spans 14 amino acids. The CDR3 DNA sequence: TGTGCCAGCAGTTATTATGGTTCAGGGGACGAGCAGTACTTC. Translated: CASSYYGSGDEQYF.

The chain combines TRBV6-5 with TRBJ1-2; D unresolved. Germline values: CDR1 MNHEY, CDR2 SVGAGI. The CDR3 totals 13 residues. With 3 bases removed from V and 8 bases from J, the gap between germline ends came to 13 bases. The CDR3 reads CASSYGHSKGYTF. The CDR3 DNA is TGTGCCAGCAGTTATGGGCACTCAAAAGGCTACACCTTC.

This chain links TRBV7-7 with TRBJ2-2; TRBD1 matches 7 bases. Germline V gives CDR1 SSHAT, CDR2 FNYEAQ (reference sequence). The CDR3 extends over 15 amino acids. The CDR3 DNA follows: TGTGCTAGCCGAGCACAGGGGATGAACACCGGGGAGCTGTTTTTT. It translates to CASRAQGMNTGELFF.

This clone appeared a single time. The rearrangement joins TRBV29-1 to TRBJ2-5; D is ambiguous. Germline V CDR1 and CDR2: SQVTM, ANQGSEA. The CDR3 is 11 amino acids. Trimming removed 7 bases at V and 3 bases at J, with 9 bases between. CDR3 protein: CSAGYEETQYF. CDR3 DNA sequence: TGCAGCGCCGGTTATGAAGAGACCCAGTACTTC.

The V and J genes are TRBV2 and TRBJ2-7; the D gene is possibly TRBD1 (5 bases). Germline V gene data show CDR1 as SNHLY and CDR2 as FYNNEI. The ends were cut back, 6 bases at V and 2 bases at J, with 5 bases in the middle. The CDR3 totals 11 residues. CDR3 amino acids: CASRDTYEQYF. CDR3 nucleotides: TGTGCCAGCAGGGACACCTACGAGCAGTACTTC. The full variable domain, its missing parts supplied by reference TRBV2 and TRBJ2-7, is EPEVTQTPSHQVTQMGQEVILRCVPISNHLYFYWYRQILGQKVEFLVSFYNNEISEKSEIFDDQFSVERPDGSNFTLKIRSTKLEDSAMYFCASRDTYEQYFGPGTRLTVT.

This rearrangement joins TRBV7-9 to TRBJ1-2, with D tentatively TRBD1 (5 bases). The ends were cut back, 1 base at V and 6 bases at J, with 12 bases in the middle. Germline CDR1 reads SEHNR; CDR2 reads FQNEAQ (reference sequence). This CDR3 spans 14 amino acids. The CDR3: CASSLEGQGNGYTF. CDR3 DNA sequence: TGTGCCAGCAGCTTAGAGGGGCAGGGCAATGGCTACACCTTC.

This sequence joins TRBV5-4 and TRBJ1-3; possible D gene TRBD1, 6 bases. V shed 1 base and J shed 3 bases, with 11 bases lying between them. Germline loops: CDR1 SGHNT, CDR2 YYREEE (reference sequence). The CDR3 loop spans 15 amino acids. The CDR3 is CASSLRGSSGNTIYF. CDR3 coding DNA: TGTGCCAGCAGCTTGAGGGGGAGTAGTGGAAACACCATATATTTT.

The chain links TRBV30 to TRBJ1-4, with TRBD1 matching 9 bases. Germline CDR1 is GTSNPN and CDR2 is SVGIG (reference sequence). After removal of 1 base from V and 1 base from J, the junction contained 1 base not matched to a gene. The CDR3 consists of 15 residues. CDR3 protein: CAWSGDRVTNEKLFF. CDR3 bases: TGTGCCTGGAGTGGGGACAGGGTAACTAATGAAAAACTGTTTTTT. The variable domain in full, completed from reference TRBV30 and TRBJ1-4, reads SQTIHQWPATLVQPVGSPLSLECTVEGTSNPNLYWYRQAAGRGLQLLFYSVGIGQISSEVPQNLSASRPQDRQFILSSKKLLLSDSGFYLCAWSGDRVTNEKLFFGSGTQLSVL.

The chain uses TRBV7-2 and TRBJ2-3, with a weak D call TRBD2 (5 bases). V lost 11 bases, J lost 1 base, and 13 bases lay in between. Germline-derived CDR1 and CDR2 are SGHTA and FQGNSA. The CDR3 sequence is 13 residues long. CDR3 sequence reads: CAGAPGGTDTQYF. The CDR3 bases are TGTGCCGGAGCCCCCGGGGGCACAGATACGCAGTATTTT.

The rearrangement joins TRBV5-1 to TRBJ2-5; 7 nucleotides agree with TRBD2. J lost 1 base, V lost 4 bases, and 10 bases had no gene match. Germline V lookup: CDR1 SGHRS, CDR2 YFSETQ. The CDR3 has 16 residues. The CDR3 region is CASSPREGGSQETQYF. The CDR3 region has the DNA TGCGCCAGCAGCCCCCGTGAGGGAGGGTCCCAAGAGACCCAGTACTTC.

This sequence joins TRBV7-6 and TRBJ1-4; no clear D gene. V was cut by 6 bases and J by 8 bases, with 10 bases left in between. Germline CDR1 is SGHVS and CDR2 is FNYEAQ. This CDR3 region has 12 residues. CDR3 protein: CASSQEAEKLFF. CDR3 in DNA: TGTGCCAGCAGTCAAGAGGCCGAAAAACTGTTTTTT.

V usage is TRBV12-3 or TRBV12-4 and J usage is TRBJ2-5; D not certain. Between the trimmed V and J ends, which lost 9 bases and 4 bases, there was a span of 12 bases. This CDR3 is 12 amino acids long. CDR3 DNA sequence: TGTGCCAGAAATCGAGGTCGAGAGACCCAGTACTTC. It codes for CARNRGRETQYF.

The CDR3 region has the DNA TGCGCCAGCAGCTTGCTGCAGGCTGGAAACACCATATATTTT. It encodes CASSLLQAGNTIYF. V usage is TRBV5-1 and J usage is TRBJ1-3; D call uncertain. Germline assignment: CDR1 SGHRS and CDR2 YFSETQ. The CDR3 spans 14 residues. Trimming removed 1 base from V and 2 bases from J, with 7 bases in between. Looking up the rest from reference TRBV5-1 and TRBJ1-3 gives the full variable domain: KAGVTQTPRYLIKTRGQQVTLSCSPISGHRSVSWYQQTPGQGLQFLFEYFSETQRNKGNFPGRFSGRQFSNSRSEMNVSTLELGDSALYLCASSLLQAGNTIYFGEGSWLTVV.

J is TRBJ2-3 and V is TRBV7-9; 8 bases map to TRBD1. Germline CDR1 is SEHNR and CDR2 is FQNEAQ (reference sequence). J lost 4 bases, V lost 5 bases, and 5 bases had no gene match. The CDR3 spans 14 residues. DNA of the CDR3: TGTGCCAGCAGCCTGGGACAGGCTTCAGATACGCAGTATTTT. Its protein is CASSLGQASDTQYF.

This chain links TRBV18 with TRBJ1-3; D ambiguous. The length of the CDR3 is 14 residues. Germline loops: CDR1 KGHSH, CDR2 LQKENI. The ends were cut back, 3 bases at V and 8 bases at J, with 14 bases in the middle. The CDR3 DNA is TGTGCCAGCTCACCGACACCCAGCGGCGACACCATATATTTT. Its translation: CASSPTPSGDTIYF. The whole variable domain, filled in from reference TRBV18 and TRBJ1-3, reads NAGVMQNPRHLVRRRGQEARLRCSPMKGHSHVYWYRQLPEEGLKFMVYLQKENIIDESGMPKERFSAEFPKEGPSILRIQQVVRGDSAAYFCASSPTPSGDTIYFGEGSWLTVV.

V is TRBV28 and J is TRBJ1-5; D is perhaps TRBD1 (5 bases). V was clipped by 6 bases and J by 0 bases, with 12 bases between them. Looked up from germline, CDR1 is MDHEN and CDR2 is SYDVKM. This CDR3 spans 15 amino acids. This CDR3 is CASRSGGDSNQPQHF. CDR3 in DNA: TGTGCCAGCAGATCCGGGGGGGATAGCAATCAGCCCCAGCATTTT.